This TCR beta chain was observed in a study of OX40 agonist ivuxolimab in advanced cancers. Across the whole study: An agonistic human IgG2 monoclonal antibody against OX40 (CD134) was given. Eligibility admitted prior anti-PD-1, anti-PD-L1 or anti-CTLA-4 therapy; 30% to 40% had some. Regarding the study as a whole: The CD4+ and CD8+ T cells in the blood had expanded clonally by week 6 at 0.1 to 3.0 mg/kg.

The repertoire was sequenced with immunoSEQ multiplex PCR; TCRdb's copy has only in-frame clones and lacks some. The table lists around 95,000 clones, about 91% of them singletons. A remark on this clone: As yet, its antigen is unknown.

Autoimmune disease history or systemic immunosuppression led to patient exclusion. Germline V lookup: CDR1 SGHRS, CDR2 YFSETQ. The CDR3 is made up of 14 amino acids. Trimming cost V 1 base and J 0 bases, with 8 bases left between them. The receptor was isolated from an adult with an advanced solid tumor such as melanoma, head and neck, liver or kidney cancer. Specimen: CD4+ or CD8+ T cells sorted from blood, collected in a trial of the OX40 agonist ivuxolimab. This chain uses TRBV5-1 with TRBJ2-7, with D unresolved. The CDR3 bases are TGCGCCAGCAGCTTGTTACAGACCTCCTACGAGCAGTACTTC. Residues: CASSLLQTSYEQYF.